Listed below are T cell receptor beta chains from one sample, sequenced in a study of T cells in Graves' hyperthyroidism and ophthalmopathy. TCRdb processed the multiplex PCR reads anew with MiXCR; each CDR3 protein has one entry. The sample has about 210,000 distinct CDR3 sequences, roughly 18% seen once. Sequencing was done on a sample of blood. All receptors come from a man in his forties with Graves' hyperthyroidism. CDR3s include the opening cysteine and the closing phenylalanine or tryptophan. The D gene is left open where the match is weak. Rows give clone size only sometimes, using once, few, many, or a class for an expanded clone.

clone_size d_call j_call v_call cdr3_aa cdr3_nt
many . TRBJ2-2 TRBV2 CASSEGRDSYTGELFF TGTGCCAGCAGTGAAGGGCGGGACAGTTACACCGGGGAGCTGTTTTTT
many . TRBJ2-3 TRBV11-2 CASSPTGSSTDTQYF TGTGCCAGCAGCCCGACCGGGTCTAGCACAGATACGCAGTATTTT
. . TRBJ2-7 TRBV7-2 CASSGRQNEQYF TGTGCCAGCAGTGGGCGACAGAACGAGCAGTACTTC
. . TRBJ2-6 TRBV6-2/TRBV6-3 CASSYSSTGYLSGANVLTF TGTGCCAGCAGTTACTCGAGTACAGGATACCTCTCTGGGGCCAACGTCCTGACTTTC
few . TRBJ1-4 TRBV15 CATQRAGNEKLFF TGTGCCACCCAGCGGGCAGGGAATGAAAAACTGTTTTTT
many . TRBJ2-3 TRBV7-3 CASSYSNTDTQYF TGTGCCAGCAGCTACTCAAACACAGATACGCAGTATTTT
many TRBD1 TRBJ2-7 TRBV27 CASSLSRGGQNYEQYF TGTGCCAGCAGTTTATCCCGTGGGGGACAGAACTACGAGCAGTACTTC
. TRBD1 TRBJ1-4 TRBV5-6 CASSFRGTDEKLFF TGTGCCAGCAGCTTCAGGGGGACAGACGAAAAACTGTTTTTT
many . TRBJ2-5 TRBV20-1 CSARPPATPKETQYF TGCAGTGCTAGGCCCCCAGCGACACCAAAAGAGACCCAGTACTTC
many TRBD1 TRBJ2-7 TRBV5-1 CASSLRDSGYEQYF TGCGCCAGCAGCTTGCGGGACAGTGGTTACGAGCAGTACTTC
. . TRBJ1-6 TRBV4-3 CASSQEDTSYSPLHF TGCGCCAGCAGCCAAGAAGATACGAGCTATTCACCCCTCCACTTT
many . TRBJ2-3 TRBV5-1 CASSLTGIATDTQYF TGCGCCAGCAGCTTGACAGGTATCGCCACAGATACGCAGTATTTT
many . TRBJ2-2 TRBV5-1 CASSLLENTGELFF TGCGCCAGCAGCTTGCTGGAGAACACCGGGGAGCTGTTTTTT
many TRBD1 TRBJ1-6 TRBV5-1 CASSPRTGGVSPLHF TGCGCCAGCAGCCCCCGGACAGGGGGGGTGTCACCCCTCCACTTT
many . TRBJ1-4 TRBV28 CASSAWGSYEKLFF TGTGCCAGCAGTGCCTGGGGATCTTATGAAAAACTGTTTTTT
many . TRBJ2-7 TRBV29-1 CSVTRLNSYEQYF TGCAGCGTAACCAGGTTAAACTCCTACGAGCAGTACTTC
many . TRBJ1-4 TRBV18 CASSRARATNEKLFF TGTGCCAGCTCCCGTGCCAGAGCAACTAATGAAAAACTGTTTTTT
many . TRBJ2-1 TRBV7-9 CASSLEVVNEQFF TGTGCCAGCAGCTTAGAGGTGGTCAATGAGCAGTTCTTC
. TRBD2 TRBJ2-5 TRBV20-1 CSARDSGGGQETQYF TGCAGTGCTAGAGATAGCGGGGGAGGCCAAGAGACCCAGTACTTC
many . TRBJ1-4 TRBV5-1 CASSVTPRPTTNEKLFF TGCGCCAGCAGCGTAACTCCAAGGCCGACGACTAATGAAAAACTGTTTTTT
many TRBD1 TRBJ2-3 TRBV6-1 CASRGTAPDTQYF TGTGCCAGCAGAGGGACAGCTCCAGATACGCAGTATTTT
. . TRBJ1-1 TRBV2 CASSPDGWSTEAFF TGTGCCAGCAGCCCGGACGGCTGGAGCACTGAAGCCTTCTTT
many . TRBJ1-2 TRBV12-5 CASASDGNYGYTF TGTGCTAGTGCCTCGGACGGGAACTATGGCTACACCTTC
. . TRBJ1-1 TRBV6-2/TRBV6-3 CASSYSRGREDEAFF TGTGCCAGCAGTTACTCGCGGGGACGGGAGGATGAAGCTTTCTTT
many . TRBJ2-1 TRBV2 CASSADTDNEQFF TGTGCCAGCAGCGCGGACACAGACAATGAGCAGTTCTTC
. TRBD1 TRBJ2-4 TRBV19 CASAPGQGGGIQYF TGTGCCAGTGCTCCGGGACAGGGAGGGGGCATTCAGTACTTC
many . TRBJ2-1 TRBV15 CATSRDWRNNYNEQFF TGTGCCACCAGCAGAGATTGGCGAAATAACTACAATGAGCAGTTCTTC
. . TRBJ1-4 TRBV5-6 CASSLHVNEKLFF TGTGCCAGCAGCTTACACGTAAATGAAAAACTGTTTTTT
few . TRBJ1-2 TRBV4-3 CASSQERGGFGYTF TGCGCCAGCAGCCAAGAACGAGGCGGGTTTGGCTACACCTTC
few . TRBJ2-7 TRBV5-1 CASSSWVDYEQYF TGCGCCAGCAGCTCCTGGGTGGACTACGAGCAGTACTTC
many TRBD2 TRBJ2-1 TRBV2 CASSRLADNNEQFF TGTGCCAGCAGTAGACTAGCGGATAACAATGAGCAGTTCTTC
many TRBD1 TRBJ2-1 TRBV7-3 CASSPGQGFSYNEQFF TGTGCCAGCAGCCCTGGACAGGGGTTTTCCTACAATGAGCAGTTCTTC
many . TRBJ1-5 TRBV24-1 CATSGANNQPQHF TGTGCCACCAGTGGGGCCAACAATCAGCCCCAGCATTTT
many . TRBJ2-3 TRBV7-9 CAWGRGQPSTDTQYF TGTGCCTGGGGGCGGGGACAGCCTAGCACAGATACGCAGTATTTT
many . TRBJ1-5 TRBV6-2/TRBV6-3 CASRLGGSNQPQHF TGTGCCAGCAGGCTTGGCGGTAGCAATCAGCCCCAGCATTTT
many TRBD1 TRBJ1-1 TRBV7-3 CASSLTGGGGVRFF TGTGCCAGCAGCTTAACAGGGGGCGGAGGGGTGCGGTTCTTT
few TRBD1 TRBJ1-2 TRBV11-2 CASSGQGAGFGYTF TGTGCCAGCAGCGGACAGGGGGCGGGTTTCGGCTACACCTTC
many . TRBJ1-1 TRBV7-8 CASSLGALANTEAFF TGTGCCAGCAGCTTAGGGGCGTTGGCGAACACTGAAGCTTTCTTT
. TRBD1 TRBJ1-6 TRBV5-1 CASSDRVSYNSPLHF TGCGCCAGCAGTGACAGGGTTTCCTATAATTCACCCCTCCACTTT
many TRBD2 TRBJ2-1 TRBV7-8 CASSSYRLAETYNEQFF TGTGCCAGCAGCTCCTACAGACTAGCCGAAACCTACAATGAGCAGTTCTTC
many . TRBJ1-5 TRBV12-3/TRBV12-4 CASTTGDNQPQHF TGTGCCAGCACGACAGGAGACAATCAGCCCCAGCATTTT
. TRBD2 TRBJ2-7 TRBV7-2 CASSRAGGGTSYEQYF TGTGCCAGCAGCCGGGCCGGCGGGGGGACCTCCTACGAGCAGTACTTC
many . TRBJ1-1 TRBV3-1 CASSHPERGTEAFF TGTGCCAGCAGCCACCCTGAGAGGGGCACTGAAGCTTTCTTT
many TRBD1 TRBJ1-6 TRBV2 CASRPGTGVPPLHF TGTGCCAGCAGGCCCGGGACAGGCGTGCCACCCCTCCACTTT
many TRBD1 TRBJ2-1 TRBV27 CASSLWGGTGDNEQFF TGTGCCAGCAGTTTATGGGGGGGGACAGGGGACAATGAGCAGTTCTTC